This T cell receptor (beta chain) was recovered during a study of human T cells and chemical hapten exposure. The sample holds a few counts of this clonotype. The germline gives CDR1 DFQATT, CDR2 SNEGSKA (reference sequence). The CDR3 is made up of 19 amino acids. V dropped 3 bases and J dropped 2; count of bases not matched to a gene: 13. TCRdb reprocessed the RACE reads via MiXCR and lists one record per CDR3 protein. Of approximately 370,000 distinct CDR3 sequences in the sample, around 5.5% were seen once. The time point: pre-sensitization, week 0. The treatment here: therapeutic diphenylcyclopropenone sensitization with weekly scalp DPC.

The V and J genes are TRBV20-1 and TRBJ2-3; 14 positions agree with TRBD2. The source material was whole blood, sampled in connection with sensitization to the hapten diphenylcyclopropenone (DPC). The sequence came from a woman aged 18-29 years with alopecia areata. Some clones in this sample may be carry-over from other donors' samples. CDR3 amino acids: CSASINAGLAGGPTDTQYF. The CDR3 coding sequence is TGCAGTGCTAGTATAAACGCCGGACTAGCGGGGGGTCCCACAGATACGCAGTATTTT.